The TCR beta chain described here comes from a study of CD8 T cells in ankylosing spondylitis. Study results and limitations: Significantly higher representation of disease-linked clones was reported for matched ankylosing spondylitis synovial fluid. With a CD8+ phenotype, disease-linked clones were relatively rare in peripheral blood.

The CDR3 loop spans 19 amino acids. Germline CDR1 is SGHAT and CDR2 is FQDESV (reference sequence). With 3 bases clipped from V and 0 bases from J, the junction kept 14 bases outside the gene matches. Library preparation for TCR beta used quantitative 5'-RACE with molecular barcodes. TCRdb reprocessed the 5' RACE reads via MiXCR and lists one record per CDR3 protein. The table lists some 250,000 distinct CDR3 sequences, roughly 8.6% of them singletons. Concerning this clonotype: What it binds is not known.

This rearrangement joins TRBV11-1 to TRBJ2-3, with 8 bases that match TRBD2. The clonotype originates from a male donor with ankylosing spondylitis or in good health (not recorded which). The sample comprised blood, either unsorted or a sorted T cell fraction (not recorded which). CDR3 DNA sequence: TGTGCCAGCAGCTTCCCCCCTCAAGGTGCTAGCGGGAGCACAGATACGCAGTATTTT. Translated: CASSFPPQGASGSTDTQYF.